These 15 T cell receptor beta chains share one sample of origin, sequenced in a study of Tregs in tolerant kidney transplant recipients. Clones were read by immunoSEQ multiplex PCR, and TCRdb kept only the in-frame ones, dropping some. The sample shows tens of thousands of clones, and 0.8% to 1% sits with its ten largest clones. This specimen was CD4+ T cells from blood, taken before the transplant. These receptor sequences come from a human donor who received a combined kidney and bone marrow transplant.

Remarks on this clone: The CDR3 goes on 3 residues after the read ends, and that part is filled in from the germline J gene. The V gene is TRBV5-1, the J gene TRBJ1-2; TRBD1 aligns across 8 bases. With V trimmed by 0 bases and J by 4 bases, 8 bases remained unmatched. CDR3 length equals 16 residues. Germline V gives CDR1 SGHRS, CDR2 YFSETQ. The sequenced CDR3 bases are TGCGCCAGCAGCTTGGTAGGACAGGGAAGTTCCTATGGC. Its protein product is CASSLVGQGSSYG. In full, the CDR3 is CASSLVGQGSSYGYTF.

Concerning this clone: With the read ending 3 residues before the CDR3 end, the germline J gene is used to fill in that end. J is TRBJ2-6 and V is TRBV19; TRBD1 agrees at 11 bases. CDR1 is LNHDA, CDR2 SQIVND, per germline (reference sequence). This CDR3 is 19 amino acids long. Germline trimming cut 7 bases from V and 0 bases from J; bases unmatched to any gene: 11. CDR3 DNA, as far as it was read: TGTGCCAGTATGTCCGGACAGGGGGCAGGAGTCTCTGGGGCCAACGTC. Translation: CASMSGQGAGVSGANV. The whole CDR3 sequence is CASMSGQGAGVSGANVLTF.

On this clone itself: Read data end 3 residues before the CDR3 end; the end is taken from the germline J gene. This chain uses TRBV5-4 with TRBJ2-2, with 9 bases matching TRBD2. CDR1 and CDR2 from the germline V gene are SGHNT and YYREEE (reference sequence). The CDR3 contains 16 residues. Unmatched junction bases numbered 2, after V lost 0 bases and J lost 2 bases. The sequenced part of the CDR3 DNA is TGTGCCAGCAGCTTGGTAGCGGGGGTCAACACCGGGGAG. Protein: CASSLVAGVNTGE. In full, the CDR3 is CASSLVAGVNTGELFF.

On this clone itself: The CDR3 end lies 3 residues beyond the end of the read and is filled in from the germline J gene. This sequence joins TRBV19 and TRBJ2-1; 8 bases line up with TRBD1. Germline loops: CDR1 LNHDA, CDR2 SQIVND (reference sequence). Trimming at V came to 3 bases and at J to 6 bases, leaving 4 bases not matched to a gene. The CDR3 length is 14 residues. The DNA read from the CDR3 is TGTGCCAGTAGTATTGACAGGGGCAGCAATGAG. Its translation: CASSIDRGSNE. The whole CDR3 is CASSIDRGSNEQFF.

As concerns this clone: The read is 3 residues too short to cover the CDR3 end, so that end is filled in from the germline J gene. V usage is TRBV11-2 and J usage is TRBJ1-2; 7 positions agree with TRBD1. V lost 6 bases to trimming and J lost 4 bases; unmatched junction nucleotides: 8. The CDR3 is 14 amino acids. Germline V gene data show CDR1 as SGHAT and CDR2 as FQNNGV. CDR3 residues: CASSHTDRTYGYTF. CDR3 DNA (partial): TGTGCCAGCAGTCACACGGACAGGACCTATGGC.

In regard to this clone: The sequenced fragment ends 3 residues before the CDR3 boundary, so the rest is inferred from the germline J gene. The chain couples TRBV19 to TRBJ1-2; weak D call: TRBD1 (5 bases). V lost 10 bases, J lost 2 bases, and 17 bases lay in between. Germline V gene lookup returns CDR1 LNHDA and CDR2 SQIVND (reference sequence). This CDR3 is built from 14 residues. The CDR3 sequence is CAKHRRGMNYGYTF. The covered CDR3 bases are TGTGCCAAACATAGAAGGGGTATGAACTATGGC.

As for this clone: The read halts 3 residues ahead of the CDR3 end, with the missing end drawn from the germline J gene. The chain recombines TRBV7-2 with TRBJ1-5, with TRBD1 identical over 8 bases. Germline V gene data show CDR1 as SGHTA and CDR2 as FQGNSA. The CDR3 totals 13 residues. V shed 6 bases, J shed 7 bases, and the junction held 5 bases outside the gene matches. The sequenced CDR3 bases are TGTGCCAGCAGTTCGACAGGGGAACAGCCC. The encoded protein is CASSSTGEQP. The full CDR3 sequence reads CASSSTGEQPQHF.

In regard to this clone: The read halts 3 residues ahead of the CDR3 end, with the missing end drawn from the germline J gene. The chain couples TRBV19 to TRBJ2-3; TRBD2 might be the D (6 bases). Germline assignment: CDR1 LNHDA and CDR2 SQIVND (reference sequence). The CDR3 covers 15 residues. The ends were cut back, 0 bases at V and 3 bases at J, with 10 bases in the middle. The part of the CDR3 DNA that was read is TGTGCCAGTAGTATAGAGTACGGAGGGACAGATACG. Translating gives CASSIEYGGTDT. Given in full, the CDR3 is CASSIEYGGTDTQYF. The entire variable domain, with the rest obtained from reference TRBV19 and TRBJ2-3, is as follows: DGGITQSPKYLFRKEGQNVTLSCEQNLNHDAMYWYRQDPGQGLRLIYYSQIVNDFQKGDIAEGYSVSREKKESFPLTVTSAQKNPTAFYLCASSIEYGGTDTQYFGPGTRLTVL.

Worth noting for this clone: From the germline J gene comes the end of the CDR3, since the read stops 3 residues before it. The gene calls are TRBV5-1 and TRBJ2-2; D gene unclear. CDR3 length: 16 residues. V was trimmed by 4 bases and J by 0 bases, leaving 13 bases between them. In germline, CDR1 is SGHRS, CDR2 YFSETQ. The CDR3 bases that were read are TGCGCCAGCAGCATCCCCTTGGCCTCGAACACCGGGGAG. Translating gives CASSIPLASNTGE. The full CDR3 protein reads CASSIPLASNTGELFF.

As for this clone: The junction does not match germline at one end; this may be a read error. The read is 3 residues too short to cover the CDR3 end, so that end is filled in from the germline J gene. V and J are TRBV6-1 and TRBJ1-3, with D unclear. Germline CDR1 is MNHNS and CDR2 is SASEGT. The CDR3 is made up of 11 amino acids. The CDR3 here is CASSEDFSIYF. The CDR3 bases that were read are TGTGCCAGCAGCGAAGATTTCAGC.

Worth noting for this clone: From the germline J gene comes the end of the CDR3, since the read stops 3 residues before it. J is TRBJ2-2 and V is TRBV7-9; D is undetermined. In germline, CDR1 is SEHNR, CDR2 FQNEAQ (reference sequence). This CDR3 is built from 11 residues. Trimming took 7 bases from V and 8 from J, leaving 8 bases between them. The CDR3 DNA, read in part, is TGTGCCAGCAATCAGGAGGGGGAG. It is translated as CASNQEGE. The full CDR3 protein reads CASNQEGELFF.

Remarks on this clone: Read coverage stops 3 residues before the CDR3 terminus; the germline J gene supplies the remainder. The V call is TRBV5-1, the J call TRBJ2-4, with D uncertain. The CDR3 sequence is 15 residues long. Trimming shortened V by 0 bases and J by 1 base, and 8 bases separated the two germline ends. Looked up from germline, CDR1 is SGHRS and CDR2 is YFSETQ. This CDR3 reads CASSLESRAKNIQYF. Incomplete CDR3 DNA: TGCGCCAGCAGCTTGGAAAGCCGCGCCAAAAACATT.

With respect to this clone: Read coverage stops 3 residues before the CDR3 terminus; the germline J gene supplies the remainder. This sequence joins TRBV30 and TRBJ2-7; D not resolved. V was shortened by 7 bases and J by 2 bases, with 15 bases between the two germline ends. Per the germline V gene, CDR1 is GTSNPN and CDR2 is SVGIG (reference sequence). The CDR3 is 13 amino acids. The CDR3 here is CAFLHRVTYEQYF. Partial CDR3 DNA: TGTGCCTTTCTACACCGGGTAACCTACGAG.

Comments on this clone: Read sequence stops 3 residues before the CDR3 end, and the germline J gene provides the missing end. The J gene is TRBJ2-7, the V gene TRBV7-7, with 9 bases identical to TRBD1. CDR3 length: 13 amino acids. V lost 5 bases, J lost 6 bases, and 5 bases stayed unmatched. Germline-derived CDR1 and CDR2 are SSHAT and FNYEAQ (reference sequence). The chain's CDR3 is CASSPGQGSEQYF. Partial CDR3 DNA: TGTGCCAGCAGCCCGGGACAGGGTAGCGAG.

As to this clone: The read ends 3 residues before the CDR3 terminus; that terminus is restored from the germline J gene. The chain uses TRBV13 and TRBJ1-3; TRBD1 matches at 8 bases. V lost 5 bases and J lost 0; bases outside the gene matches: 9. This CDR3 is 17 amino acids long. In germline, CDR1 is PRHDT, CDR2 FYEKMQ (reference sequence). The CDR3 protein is CASSDTRTGNSGNTIYF. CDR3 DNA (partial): TGTGCCAGCAGCGATACAAGGACAGGGAACTCTGGAAACACC.